In its sample, the clone carrying this T cell receptor beta chain ranks as medium-sized. What it binds is unknown. The sample belongs to a study of circulating CD8 cells and anti-PD-1 response in melanoma. Study outcomes and limitations: PD-1 and DPOS subsets showed similar, higher clonality than DNEG.

Using approximately 14 ng of total RNA, TCR libraries were made with the QIAseq Immune Repertoire TCR panel. TCRdb re-analysed the reads in MiXCR, keeping a single row per CDR3 protein. The table includes some 970 distinct CDR3 sequences, 9.5% to 13% detected once. V dropped 3 bases and J dropped 2; count of bases not matched to a gene: 3. CDR1 and CDR2 from the germline V gene are SNHLY and FYNNEI. The CDR3 length is 15 residues. From live CD3+CD8+TCRalphabeta+ cells, four PD-1 and/or TIGIT subsets were sorted. The receptor's source is a human donor with melanoma. Sequencing used CD8+ T cells from PBMCs, obtained at baseline or after one month of anti-PD-1 therapy (not recorded which). J is TRBJ2-1 and V is TRBV2, with TRBD2 matching over 8 bases. The CDR3 spells CASSEEAGAYNEQFF. CDR3 DNA sequence: TGTGCCAGCAGTGAGGAAGCGGGGGCCTACAATGAGCAGTTCTTC.